This T cell receptor beta chain is from a study of shared clonotypes between healthy human individuals. Produced via immunoSEQ multiplex PCR; TCRdb's table is partial and in-frame only. Of millions of clones listed, roughly 94% are singletons. Study-wide points: Only a few donors were included, so the genetic and exposure-history diversity represented was limited.

Donors were healthy HIV-negative adults without recently reported acute infections or vaccinations. The CDR3 is made up of 15 amino acids. From germline, CDR1 is SGHNT and CDR2 YYREEE (reference sequence). The V end was cut by 2 bases, the J end by 6 bases, with 15 bases between. On this clone: As yet, its antigen is unknown.

The J gene is TRBJ2-4, the V gene TRBV5-4; D call uncertain. The origin of this receptor is a man between 18 and 35 years old in good health. The material sequenced was naive CD4+ T cells sorted from blood. Subset reported: CD45RA+ positively selected. The CDR3 spells CASSFGTGPRNIQYF. The CDR3 bases are TGTGCCAGCAGCTTTGGAACCGGGCCAAGAAACATTCAGTACTTC.